This entry features one T cell receptor beta chain sequence. This clone qualifies as medium-sized (0.01 to 0.1%). The clone's antigen remains unknown. No much larger clone is present one base from it, and per-base qualities are unavailable. The library was produced with the immunoSEQ multiplex PCR assay. In TCRdb, the immuneACCESS table is reduced to in-frame sequences with V and J assigned. These tables do not hold every clone; where another copy was compared, an unresolved V gene accounts for under half, and the others remain unexplained. This sample has 9,000 to 13,000 clones in its table, and 75% to 85% of those were observed once. Clones ranked in the top ten supply about 32% of the sample. This sample is drawn from a study of PD-1 and CTLA-4 blockade in melanoma (dated by TCRdb to the early 2020s). For context, the study as a whole: In patients with melanoma, the researchers looked at the effects of CTLA-4 blockade versus PD-1 blockade on the CD8 T cell response that was melanoma-reactive.

CDR1 MNHEY and CDR2 SMNVEV were looked up in the germline V gene (reference sequence). The CDR3 goes from the cysteine to the phenylalanine over 13 residues. The read is trimmed to its CDR3 DNA, 39 bases read in frame from base 1. The junction carries 2 bases between V and J, which are trimmed by 2 bases and 0 bases respectively. The V and J segments used are TRBV27 and TRBJ1-5, with the identity of the D gene unclear. The receptor's source is a human donor with melanoma. The input for sequencing was CD8+ T cells from peripheral blood, taken from a patient given anti-PD-1 treatment. The DNA reads as follows: TGTGCCAGCAGTTTAGGTAGCAATCAGCCCCAGCATTTT. This translates into CASSLGSNQPQHF.